This TCR beta chain was captured by sequencing in a study of identical twins. Study observations and caveats: These conclusions were based on statistical analysis (cross-sectional, not following the same donors). The study found excess low generation probability among twin-shared out-of-frame alpha sequences.

Everyone who gave samples was a healthy Caucasian. TCRdb reanalysed the 5' RACE reads using MiXCR and keeps one entry per CDR3 protein. The table lists about 500,000 distinct CDR3 sequences, 13% to 15% of them singletons. Concerning this clonotype itself: Its antigen remains unidentified.

These same data were also listed under a study on yellow fever vaccine responses in identical twins.

This clonotype originated in a woman under 30 in good health. The sequenced sample was CD4+ T cells sorted from blood.

For the CDR3, the DNA is TGTGCCAGCAGCCCTAGGTGGAGCGGGATATCCAATGAGCAGTTCTTC. Translated: CASSPRWSGISNEQFF. J is TRBJ2-1 and V is TRBV11-2; 7 nucleotides line up with TRBD2. Germline V gives CDR1 SGHAT, CDR2 FQNNGV. This CDR3 has 16 residues. The V gene end was trimmed by 5 bases and the J gene end by 6 bases; junction bases not matched to a gene: 13.